The sequence of this T cell receptor beta chain was determined in a study of post-analysis software for immune sequencing data (dated by TCRdb to 2013 to 2016). Background for the entire study: Recorded disease courses included relapsing-remitting, secondary progressive and progressive-relapsing multiple sclerosis, with some patients lacking subtype annotation. The patient repertoires were set against 11 previously published healthy control repertoires from donors whose ages ranged from roughly 6 to 26 years. A subset of samples was prepared in parallel using single-end sample barcoding, then pooled and co-amplified after Illumina adapter ligation.

TCR beta repertoires were profiled from peripheral blood of roughly 13 young patients with multiple sclerosis to demonstrate the VDJtools post-analysis software. The patients with multiple sclerosis were children and adolescents between about 6 and 15 years of age. Counted from cysteine to phenylalanine, this CDR3 has 13 amino acids. The entry retains the CDR3 DNA only, 39 bases that are in frame from base 1. The germline V gene provides CDR1 SQVTM and CDR2 ANQGSEA. Trimming accounts for 6 bases at V and 4 bases at J, while the number of junction bases matched to no gene is 5. The library was prepared using PCR. Sequencing was carried out with an Illumina HiSeq 2500. To reduce PCR and sequencing biases, unique molecular identifiers were incorporated into the TCR beta cDNA libraries. Per 1 to 10 million input T cells, roughly 500,000 cDNA molecules were obtained, such that each molecule approximated one T cell. The patient libraries were prepared and sequenced with the same protocol used for the earlier healthy control dataset. Samples belonging to the same batch were prepared together, multiplexed and sequenced on a shared HiSeq lane. As for the authors' bioinformatics: MIGEC handled the raw barcoded reads, throwing out single-read molecular identifier groups before consensus assembly and CDR3 extraction. Clonotype tables were post-analysed with VDJtools, normalizing diversity by down-sampling all datasets to the smallest sample size. In repertoire overlap clustering, CDR3 amino acid sequences, but not nucleotide sequences, were matched to correct batch-related cross-sample contamination. TCRdb trimmed the raw reads at Q25, called clones with MiXCR and kept productive beta chains. For every CDR3 protein sequence, its rows merge into one entry that carries the most common genes and DNA. The V and J calls shown here were made by TCRdb, not taken from the authors' results. The sample records under 900,000 distinct CDR3 sequences, roughly 50% of which are singletons. Approximately 4.2% of the sample belongs to the ten largest clones.

This clonotype is a singleton in its sample. There is no known antigen for this receptor. Base qualities are not provided; no much larger clone lies one nucleotide away. The paper as a whole reports these results and caveats: The control group was slightly older than the multiple sclerosis patient group. Direct clustering with F measure showed strong co-clustering of samples prepared in the same batch, prompting a batch-effect correction. Compared with controls, multiple sclerosis patients had significantly lower normalized Chao1 diversity, a finding suggesting substantial peripheral T-cell clonal expansion. Patients showed significantly higher frequencies than controls for a few TRBV segments, among them TRBV5-6, TRBV5-1 and TRBV20-1.

What was sequenced was blood. This sequence was found in a girl aged 5-17 years with multiple sclerosis. In this chain, TRBV29-1 is recombined with TRBJ1-4, with 7 central nucleotides matching TRBD1. The nucleotide sequence reads as follows: TGCAGCGTCGGACAGGTCGGTAATGAAAAACTGTTTTTT. Its coded protein is CSVGQVGNEKLFF.